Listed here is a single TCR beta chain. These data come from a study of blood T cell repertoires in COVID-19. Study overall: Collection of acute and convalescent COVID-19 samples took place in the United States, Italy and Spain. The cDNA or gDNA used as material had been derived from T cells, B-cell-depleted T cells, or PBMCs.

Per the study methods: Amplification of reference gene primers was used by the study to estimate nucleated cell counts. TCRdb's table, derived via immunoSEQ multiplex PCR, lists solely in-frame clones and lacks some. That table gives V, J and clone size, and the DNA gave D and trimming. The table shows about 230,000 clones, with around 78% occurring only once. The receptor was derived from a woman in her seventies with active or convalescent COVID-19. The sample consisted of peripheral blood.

The CDR3 loop reads CASSQGPQDEQFF. The CDR3 DNA reads as TGTGCCAGCAGCCAGGGGCCGCAGGACGAGCAGTTCTTC. This sequence joins TRBV11-3 and TRBJ2-1; D perhaps matches TRBD1 (6 bases). Germline CDR1 SGHNT, CDR2 YENEEA. V was shortened by 5 bases and J by 10 bases, with 15 bases between the two germline ends. This CDR3 comprises 13 residues.